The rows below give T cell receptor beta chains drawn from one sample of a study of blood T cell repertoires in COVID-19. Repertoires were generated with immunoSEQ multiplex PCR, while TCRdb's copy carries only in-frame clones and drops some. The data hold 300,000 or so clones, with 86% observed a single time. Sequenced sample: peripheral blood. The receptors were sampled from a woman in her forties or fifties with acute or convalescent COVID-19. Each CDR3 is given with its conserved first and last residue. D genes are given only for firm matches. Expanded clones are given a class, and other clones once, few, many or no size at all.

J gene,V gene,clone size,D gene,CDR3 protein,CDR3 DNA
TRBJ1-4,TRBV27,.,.,CASSRVAFATNEKLFF,TGTGCCAGCAGTCGCGTAGCCTTCGCAACTAATGAAAAACTGTTTTTT
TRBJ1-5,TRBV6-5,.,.,CASSYSRGSNQPQHF,TGTGCCAGCAGTTACTCAAGAGGCAGCAATCAGCCCCAGCATTTT
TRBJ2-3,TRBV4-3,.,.,CASRSTGSTDTQYF,TGCGCCAGCAGGTCCACAGGGAGTACAGATACGCAGTATTTT
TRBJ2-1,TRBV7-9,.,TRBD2,CASSLGGTSGKGRYNEQFF,TGTGCCAGCAGCTTAGGTGGGACTAGCGGGAAAGGGAGATACAATGAGCAGTTCTTC
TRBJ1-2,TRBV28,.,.,CASSAGVNYGYTF,TGTGCCAGCAGTGCAGGGGTAAACTATGGCTACACCTTC
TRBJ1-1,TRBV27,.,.,CASSLSSGGGEAFF,TGTGCCAGCAGTTTATCGTCCGGGGGAGGTGAAGCTTTCTTT
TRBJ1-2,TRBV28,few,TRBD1,CASSLGTARIGGYTF,TGTGCCAGCAGTCTCGGGACAGCTCGCATTGGGGGCTACACCTTC
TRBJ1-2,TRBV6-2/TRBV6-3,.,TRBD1,CASSRQGFLGGYTF,TGTGCCAGCAGCCGACAGGGGTTCTTGGGTGGCTACACCTTC
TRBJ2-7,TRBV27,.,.,CASSLRTGLYEQYF,TGTGCCAGCAGTTTAAGAACAGGGTTATACGAGCAGTACTTC
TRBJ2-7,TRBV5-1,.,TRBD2,CASSLDGLASSYEQYF,TGCGCCAGCAGCTTGGACGGACTAGCGAGCTCCTACGAGCAGTACTTC
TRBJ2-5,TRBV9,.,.,CASSVWPGQETQYF,TGTGCCAGCAGCGTATGGCCAGGGCAGGAGACCCAGTACTTC
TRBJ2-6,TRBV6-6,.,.,CASSTDSGANVLTF,TGTGCCAGCAGTACAGACTCTGGGGCCAACGTCCTGACTTTC
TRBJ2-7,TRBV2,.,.,CASSELGSSSYEQYF,TGTGCCAGCAGTGAATTGGGCAGTAGCTCCTACGAGCAGTACTTC
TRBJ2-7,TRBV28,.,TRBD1,CASSSLQGTGYEQYF,TGTGCCAGCAGTTCATTACAGGGGACAGGCTACGAGCAGTACTTC
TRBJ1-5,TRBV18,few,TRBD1,CASSGTGDRQPQHF,TGTGCCAGCTCAGGGACAGGGGATAGGCAGCCCCAGCATTTT
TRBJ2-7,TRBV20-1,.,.,CSGRGNYEQYF,TGCAGTGGTCGGGGGAATTACGAGCAGTACTTC
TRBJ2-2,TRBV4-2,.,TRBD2,CASSQDAGGSTGELFF,TGTGCCAGCAGCCAAGACGCGGGGGGGAGCACCGGGGAGCTGTTTTTT
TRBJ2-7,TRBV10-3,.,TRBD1,CAISSTGSRTYEQYF,TGTGCCATCAGCTCGACAGGGAGCCGGACCTACGAGCAGTACTTC
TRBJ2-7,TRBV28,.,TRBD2,CASSLGWAGGSYEQYF,TGTGCCAGCAGTTTGGGTTGGGCGGGGGGCTCCTACGAGCAGTACTTC
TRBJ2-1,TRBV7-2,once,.,CASSLALADSYNEQFF,TGTGCCAGCAGCCTAGCCTTAGCTGACTCCTACAATGAGCAGTTCTTC
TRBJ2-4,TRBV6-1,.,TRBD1,CASSEARATGRSIQYF,TGTGCCAGCAGTGAAGCGCGTGCGACAGGGAGAAGCATTCAGTACTTC
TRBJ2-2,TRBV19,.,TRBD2,CASSIGSGSRMRLNTGELFF,TGTGCCAGTAGTATAGGCAGCGGGAGTCGTATGAGGCTGAACACCGGGGAGCTGTTTTTT
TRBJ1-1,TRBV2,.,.,CASSPRQVGAFF,TGTGCCAGCAGTCCCCGCCAGGTGGGAGCTTTCTTT
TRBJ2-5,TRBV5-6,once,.,CASSLYRQETQYF,TGTGCCAGCAGCTTGTACAGACAAGAGACCCAGTACTTC
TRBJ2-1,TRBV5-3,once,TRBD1,CAAFEDRGGCEQFF,TGTGCCGCGTTTGAGGACAGGGGGGGTTGTGAGCAGTTCTTC
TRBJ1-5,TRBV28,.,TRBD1,CASSPRGTGGFQPQHF,TGTGCCAGCAGTCCACGAGGGACAGGGGGCTTTCAGCCCCAGCATTTT
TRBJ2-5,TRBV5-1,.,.,CASSLAPGLAETQYF,TGCGCCAGCAGCTTGGCCCCGGGGTTAGCGGAGACCCAGTACTTC